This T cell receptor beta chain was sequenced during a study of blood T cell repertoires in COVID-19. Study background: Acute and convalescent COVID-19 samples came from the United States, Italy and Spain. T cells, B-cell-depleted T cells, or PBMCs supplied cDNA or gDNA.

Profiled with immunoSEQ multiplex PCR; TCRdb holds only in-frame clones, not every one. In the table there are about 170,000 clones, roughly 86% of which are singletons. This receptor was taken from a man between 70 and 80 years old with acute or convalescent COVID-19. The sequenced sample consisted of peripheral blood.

The CDR3 sequence: CAGSGTGGGRLHF. The DNA for the CDR3 is TGTGCCGGGTCCGGGACAGGGGGAGGAAGGCTCCACTTT. J is TRBJ1-6 and V is TRBV2; TRBD1 agrees at 11 bases. This CDR3 contains 13 residues. J lost 16 bases, V lost 11 bases, and 13 bases had no gene match. Germline V lookup: CDR1 SNHLY, CDR2 FYNNEI.